This T cell receptor beta chain was documented in a study of blood T cell repertoires in COVID-19. Study context: Sites in the United States, Italy and Spain provided acute and convalescent COVID-19 samples.

CDR3 length equals 14 residues. Germline CDR1 is SGHNT and CDR2 is YYREEE (reference sequence). Trimming took 5 bases from V and 5 from J; bases not matched to a gene: 8. Measured with immunoSEQ multiplex PCR; TCRdb has only the in-frame clones, and not every one. The table shows 170,000 or so clones, with roughly 88% occurring only once. Enrolled during active infection, Seattle patients were then followed longitudinally. The sequenced material came from peripheral blood. The clonotype originates from a woman in her forties with COVID-19, enrolled during active disease. This chain joins TRBV5-4 and TRBJ2-5; TRBD2 matches at 8 bases. The CDR3 loop reads CASSYPGGQETQYF. The CDR3 DNA is TGTGCCAGCAGTTATCCGGGGGGGCAGGAGACCCAGTACTTC.